The 30 T cell receptor beta chains reported below all come from one sample, sequenced in a study of Ad26.COV2.S vaccination and SARS-CoV-2 variants (dated by TCRdb to the early 2020s). What the time point label conveys for this sample: individuals recovered from natural SARS-CoV-2 infection. To prepare the library, the immunoSEQ multiplex PCR assay was applied. This is the immuneACCESS table as TCRdb keeps it, with only in-frame sequences that have V and J called. A part of the clones is gone; compared with another copy, unresolved V genes explain less than half, and the rest is unexplained. The sample records tens of thousands of clones, approximately 81% of which are singletons. More than 15% of the sample lies in the top ten. Here the sequenced sample was peripheral blood, taken after recovery from COVID-19. These receptors originate from a human donor who had recovered from COVID-19.

The J gene is TRBJ2-7, the V gene TRBV28; D possibly uses TRBD1 or TRBD2 (5 bases each). The CDR3 is 15 amino acids. V was trimmed by 7 bases and J by 3 bases, leaving 19 bases between them. CDR1 is MDHEN, CDR2 SYDVKM, per germline. Here the CDR3 reads CASTPPGPKGYEQYF. The CDR3 DNA is TGTGCCAGCACTCCTCCGGGACCCAAGGGCTACGAGCAGTACTTC.

This chain joins TRBV3-1 (or the pseudogene TRBV3-2) and TRBJ2-5, with no clear D. The CDR3 is 13 residues long. V dropped 3 bases and J dropped 4 bases, with 9 bases sitting between them. Germline loops: CDR1 LGHDT, CDR2 YNNKEL (reference sequence). CDR3 sequence reads: CASSHLAPETQYF. The CDR3 DNA reads as TGTGCCAGCAGCCACCTGGCCCCAGAGACCCAGTACTTC.

This clone came up once. The CDR3 DNA follows: TGTGCCAGCAGCCAAGACGGGGCAGGCCACGCGGCAGATACGCAGTATTTT. Its translation: CASSQDGAGHAADTQYF. The chain carries TRBV3-1 (or the pseudogene TRBV3-2) and TRBJ2-3; D may correspond to TRBD1 or TRBD2 (5 bases each). The ends were cut back, 0 bases at V and 4 bases at J, with 17 bases in the middle. Germline V gene sequence: CDR1 LGHDT, CDR2 YNNKEL (reference sequence). This CDR3 spans 17 amino acids.

The chain is built from TRBV13 and TRBJ1-2; no reliable D call. This CDR3 has 15 residues. Germline CDR1 reads PRHDT; CDR2 reads FYEKMQ (reference sequence). With 0 bases removed from V and 1 base from J, the gap between germline ends came to 9 bases. CDR3 DNA sequence: TGTGCCAGCAGCTTAGGGACGGACTATAACTATGGCTACACCTTC. It yields the protein CASSLGTDYNYGYTF.

The rearrangement joins TRBV2 to TRBJ2-1, with 10 bases matching TRBD2. Germline-derived CDR1 and CDR2 are SNHLY and FYNNEI. The CDR3 sequence is 16 residues long. With V trimmed by 4 bases and J by 4 bases, 7 bases remained unmatched. DNA for the CDR3: TGTGCCAGCAGTGCCTCGGGACTAGCGACTTACAATGAGCAGTTCTTC. It encodes CASSASGLATYNEQFF. The full variable domain, its missing parts supplied by reference TRBV2 and TRBJ2-1, is EPEVTQTPSHQVTQMGQEVILRCVPISNHLYFYWYRQILGQKVEFLVSFYNNEISEKSEIFDDQFSVERPDGSNFTLKIRSTKLEDSAMYFCASSASGLATYNEQFFGPGTRLTVL.

In its sample, this clone was seen a few times. This chain joins TRBV7-9 and TRBJ2-7, with TRBD1 as a possible D gene (6 bases). Germline CDR1 and CDR2: SEHNR and FQNEAQ (reference sequence). CDR3 length: 12 amino acids. Trimming cost V 5 bases and J 9 bases, with 14 bases left between them. The CDR3 here is CASSNDDRPQYF. The CDR3 DNA sequence: TGTGCCAGCAGCAATGACGACAGGCCGCAGTACTTC.

The rearrangement links TRBV29-1 to TRBJ2-7; 8 bases agree with TRBD2. The CDR3 has 13 amino acids. Unmatched junction bases numbered 9, after V lost 6 bases and J lost 5 bases. Looked up from germline, CDR1 is SQVTM and CDR2 is ANQGSEA. CDR3 residues: CSVGTRPGNEQYF. DNA of the CDR3: TGCAGCGTCGGGACTAGGCCGGGGAACGAGCAGTACTTC.

This chain connects TRBV7-2 to TRBJ2-5, with TRBD1 matching over 11 bases. With 0 bases clipped from V and 4 bases from J, the junction kept 4 bases outside the gene matches. Germline V lookup: CDR1 SGHTA, CDR2 FQGNSA. CDR3 length equals 16 residues. CDR3 nucleotide sequence: TGTGCCAGCAGCTTAGCGGGGACAGGGGGAAGAGAGACCCAGTACTTC. This translates into CASSLAGTGGRETQYF.

This clone appeared once. The gene calls are TRBV14 and TRBJ1-2, with D unresolved. Germline lookup yields CDR1 SGHDN and CDR2 FVKESK. CDR3 length: 13 residues. Trimming left V 2 bases short and J 7 bases short, with 11 bases between. Here the CDR3 DNA reads TGTGCCAGCAGCCAATTCACGAGTGGTGGCTACACCTTC. This gives the protein CASSQFTSGGYTF.

This clone was recorded once. The J gene is TRBJ2-3, the V gene TRBV4-3; D is unclear. This CDR3 contains 16 residues. Germline CDR1 is LGHNA and CDR2 is YSLEER. Deletions cut 0 bases from V and 2 bases from J, with 12 bases between. The CDR3 loop reads CASSQDWAAPTDTQYF. In DNA, the CDR3 is TGCGCCAGCAGCCAAGATTGGGCCGCCCCCACAGATACGCAGTATTTT.

This chain joins TRBV19 and TRBJ1-2, with TRBD1 as a possible D gene (5 bases). The CDR3 length is 13 residues. Per the germline V gene, CDR1 is LNHDA and CDR2 is SQIVND (reference sequence). Trimming removed 6 bases at V and 3 bases at J, with 11 bases between. Here the CDR3 DNA reads TGTGCCAGTAGCAGGGAAGATCACTATGGCTACACCTTC. It specifies CASSREDHYGYTF.

The chain uses TRBV28 and TRBJ1-4; TRBD1 might be the D (5 bases). The germline V gene encodes CDR1 MDHEN and CDR2 SYDVKM. The CDR3 runs 19 residues. V lost 3 bases, J lost 0 bases, and 20 bases lay in between. For the CDR3, the DNA is TGTGCCAGCAGTTTGGGCAGGGAATCATTTGTCACAACTAATGAAAAACTGTTTTTT. Protein product: CASSLGRESFVTTNEKLFF.

The chain is built from TRBV5-6 and TRBJ2-1; no clear D gene. The length of the CDR3 is 15 residues. V was trimmed by 5 bases and J by 0 bases, leaving 12 bases between them. Looked up from germline, CDR1 is SGHDT and CDR2 is YYEEEE. The CDR3 coding sequence is TGTGCCAGCAGTACGGGCCAGAGCTCCTACAATGAGCAGTTCTTC. Its translation is CASSTGQSSYNEQFF.

The V and J genes are TRBV19 and TRBJ2-7; D may be TRBD1 (5 bases). Germline V lookup: CDR1 LNHDA, CDR2 SQIVND (reference sequence). The CDR3 runs to 15 residues. The V end lost 5 bases, the J end lost 0 bases, and 14 bases lay between the germline ends. The CDR3 loop reads CASSFDSQTSYEQYF. In DNA form, the CDR3 reads TGTGCCAGTAGTTTTGACAGCCAAACCTCCTACGAGCAGTACTTC.

The J gene is TRBJ1-1, the V gene TRBV28; D remains ambiguous. The CDR3 runs 11 residues. Germline V CDR1 and CDR2: MDHEN, SYDVKM. The germline V and J ends were trimmed by 8 bases and 6 bases, with 10 bases remaining between them. The CDR3 sequence: CASDGNPEAFF. CDR3 bases: TGTGCCAGCGACGGTAATCCTGAAGCTTTCTTT. Filled out from reference TRBV28 and TRBJ1-1, the complete variable domain reads DVKVTQSSRYLVKRTGEKVFLECVQDMDHENMFWYRQDPGLGLRLIYFSYDVKMKEKGDIPEGYSVSREKKERFSLILESASTNQTSMYLCASDGNPEAFFGQGTRLTVV.

V is TRBV7-2 and J is TRBJ2-7; D uncertain. The CDR3 is made up of 13 amino acids. The germline V gene has CDR1 SGHTA and CDR2 FQGNSA. V was shortened by 3 bases and J by 2 bases, with 8 bases between the two germline ends. In DNA, the CDR3 is TGTGCCAGCAGCTTTGGTGAAGCCTACGAGCAGTACTTC. This encodes CASSFGEAYEQYF.

The chain joins TRBV6-1 to TRBJ2-3; 9 nucleotides align to TRBD2. Germline lookup yields CDR1 MNHNS and CDR2 SASEGT. The length of the CDR3 is 17 residues. After removal of 2 bases from V and 1 base from J, the junction contained 7 bases not matched to a gene. The CDR3 region has the DNA TGTGCCAGCAGTGAAAAGGTAGCGGGAGTTGGCACAGATACGCAGTATTTT. Residues: CASSEKVAGVGTDTQYF.

The chain carries TRBV27 and TRBJ1-5, with 7 bases that match TRBD1. This CDR3 has 15 amino acids. V lost 4 bases to trimming and J lost 2 bases; unmatched junction nucleotides: 5. In germline, CDR1 is MNHEY, CDR2 SMNVEV (reference sequence). The CDR3 DNA follows: TGTGCCAGCAGTTCGATGACAGGGCGCAATCAGCCCCAGCATTTT. Protein product: CASSSMTGRNQPQHF.

A single count supports this clone. The V gene is TRBV6-5, the J gene TRBJ2-7; the D is unclear. This CDR3 region has 14 residues. V lost 5 bases and J 0 bases, leaving 11 bases between the germline ends. CDR1 is MNHEY and CDR2 is SVGAGI in the germline V gene. The CDR3 nucleotides read TGTGCCAGCAGTCGACTGGAAAGCTCCTACGAGCAGTACTTC. It encodes CASSRLESSYEQYF.

The chain uses TRBV29-1 and TRBJ1-2, with a weak D call TRBD1 (6 bases). V lost 3 bases to trimming and J lost 7 bases, with 12 bases between them. CDR1 is SQVTM and CDR2 is ANQGSEA in the germline V gene. CDR3 length: 12 residues. The CDR3 here is CSVEGGAGGYTF. The CDR3 DNA reads as TGCAGCGTTGAGGGGGGCGCGGGTGGCTACACCTTC.

The chain joins TRBV5-1 to TRBJ2-7, with D maybe TRBD2 (6 bases). The germline V and J ends were trimmed by 4 bases and 3 bases, with 11 bases remaining between them. Germline values: CDR1 SGHRS, CDR2 YFSETQ. The CDR3 sequence is 13 residues long. CDR3 in amino acids: CASSAGSFYEQYF. The CDR3 DNA is TGCGCCAGCAGCGCGGGATCCTTCTACGAGCAGTACTTC.

This clone showed up just once. The gene calls are TRBV6-8 and TRBJ2-7; D is undetermined. The CDR3 loop spans 12 amino acids. Trimming shortened V by 7 bases and J by 9 bases, and 16 bases separated the two germline ends. Germline CDR1 MNHGY, CDR2 SAAAGT. The CDR3 bases are TGTGCCAGCACCTACGCCGGTTCGGGGCAGTACTTC. Encoded protein: CASTYAGSGQYF.

V usage is TRBV28 and J usage is TRBJ2-1; 7 positions match TRBD2. CDR1 is MDHEN and CDR2 is SYDVKM in the germline V gene. This CDR3 comprises 15 residues. Losses at the gene ends were 1 base for V and 7 bases for J; bases not matched to a gene: 7. CDR3: CASSLLRGRKNEQFF. The CDR3 DNA follows: TGTGCCAGCAGTTTATTGCGCGGGAGAAAAAATGAGCAGTTCTTC.

This chain uses TRBV15 with TRBJ2-7, with TRBD1 matching 10 bases. The CDR3 length is 14 residues. The V gene's germline CDR1 is LNHNV and CDR2 YYDKDF (reference sequence). With 1 base clipped from V and 6 bases from J, the junction kept 3 bases outside the gene matches. The CDR3 region has the DNA TGTGCCACCAGCAGAGGCGGACAGGGGGGCGAGCAGTACTTC. Amino acids: CATSRGGQGGEQYF. The full variable domain, rest sourced from reference TRBV15 and TRBJ2-7, is DAMVIQNPRYQVTQFGKPVTLSCSQTLNHNVMYWYQQKSSQAPKLLFHYYDKDFNNEADTPDNFQSRRPNTSFCFLDIRSPGLGDTAMYLCATSRGGQGGEQYFGPGTRLTVT.

In its sample, this clone was seen a few times. The chain couples TRBV4-2 to TRBJ2-7, with D possibly being TRBD2 (6 bases). Trimming pared 0 bases from V and 3 bases from J, leaving 15 bases between. CDR1 LGHNA and CDR2 YNFKEQ come from the germline V gene. The CDR3 totals 16 residues. This chain's CDR3 is CASSQEMRGGIYEQYF. In nucleotides, the CDR3 is TGTGCCAGCAGCCAAGAAATGAGGGGAGGAATCTACGAGCAGTACTTC.

CDR3 bases: TGTGCCAGCAGCTTAGATTCGTCGAACACCGGGGAGCTGTTTTTT. This sequence encodes CASSLDSSNTGELFF. The rearrangement joins TRBV7-2 to TRBJ2-2; no clear D. Per the germline V gene, CDR1 is SGHTA and CDR2 is FQGNSA. This CDR3 is 15 amino acids long. Between the trimmed V and J ends, which lost 1 base and 0 bases, there was a span of 6 bases.

The V call is TRBV6-5, the J call TRBJ2-2; 7 nucleotides match TRBD2. The CDR3 has 14 amino acids. J was trimmed by 4 bases and V by 8 bases; bases with no gene match: 7. Germline V gene lookup returns CDR1 MNHEY and CDR2 SVGAGI. The CDR3: CASRGSGGTGELFF. CDR3 DNA: TGTGCCAGCCGCGGGAGTGGTGGCACCGGGGAGCTGTTTTTT.

Concerning this clone: Sequence at one end of the junction differs from germline and may be a read error. The chain carries TRBV6-5 and TRBJ1-5; D is unclear. CDR1 and CDR2 from the germline V gene are MNHEY and SVGAGI. The CDR3 totals 14 residues. CDR3 in amino acids: CASSDSQEDQPQHF. The CDR3 coding sequence is TGTGCCAGCAGTGACTCGCAGGAGGATCAGCCCCAGCATTTT.

This clone was counted ten times or more. The rearrangement links TRBV4-1 to TRBJ1-4; D gene unclear. From germline, CDR1 is MGHRA and CDR2 YSYEKL. The CDR3 is 16 amino acids. V lost 2 bases and J lost 5, with 15 bases in between. The CDR3 loop reads CASSQLFTLGNEKLFF. Written as DNA, the CDR3 is TGCGCCAGCAGCCAACTATTCACCCTCGGGAATGAAAAACTGTTTTTT.

The rearrangement links TRBV28 to TRBJ2-7; TRBD1 might be the D (6 bases). Trimming pared 1 base from V and 2 bases from J, leaving 9 bases between. The V gene's germline CDR1 is MDHEN and CDR2 SYDVKM. This CDR3 region has 14 residues. CDR3 DNA sequence: TGTGCCAGCAGTTTATTAGGGGGACCCTACGAGCAGTACTTC. It encodes CASSLLGGPYEQYF.